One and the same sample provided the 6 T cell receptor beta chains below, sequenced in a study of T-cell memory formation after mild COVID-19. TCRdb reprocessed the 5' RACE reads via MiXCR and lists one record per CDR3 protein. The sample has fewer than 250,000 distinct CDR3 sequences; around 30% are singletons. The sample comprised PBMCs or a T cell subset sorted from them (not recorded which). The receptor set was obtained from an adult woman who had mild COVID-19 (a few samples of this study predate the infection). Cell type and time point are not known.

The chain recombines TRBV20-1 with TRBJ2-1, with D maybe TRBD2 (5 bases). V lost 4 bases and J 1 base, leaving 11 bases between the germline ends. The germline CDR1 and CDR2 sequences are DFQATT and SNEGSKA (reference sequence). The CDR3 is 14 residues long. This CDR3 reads CSAIEGSSYNEQFF. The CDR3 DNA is TGCAGTGCTATAGAGGGAAGTTCCTACAATGAGCAGTTCTTC.

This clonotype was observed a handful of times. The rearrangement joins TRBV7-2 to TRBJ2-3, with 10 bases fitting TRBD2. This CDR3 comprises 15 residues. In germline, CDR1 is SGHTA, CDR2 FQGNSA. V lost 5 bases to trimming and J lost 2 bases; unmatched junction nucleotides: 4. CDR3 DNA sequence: TGTGCCAGCAGCCTCGGACTAGCGGTCACAGATACGCAGTATTTT. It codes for CASSLGLAVTDTQYF.

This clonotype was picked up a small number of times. CDR3 coding DNA: TGTGCCAGCAGCCTCGGGACTAGCGGGGGCGAGGGGACGCAGTATTTT. It yields the protein CASSLGTSGGEGTQYF. The chain joins TRBV3-1 to TRBJ2-3, with 14 bases fitting TRBD2. J gave up 9 bases and V 4 bases, and 9 bases lay outside the gene matches. CDR1 is LGHDT and CDR2 is YNNKEL in the germline V gene (reference sequence). CDR3 length equals 16 residues.

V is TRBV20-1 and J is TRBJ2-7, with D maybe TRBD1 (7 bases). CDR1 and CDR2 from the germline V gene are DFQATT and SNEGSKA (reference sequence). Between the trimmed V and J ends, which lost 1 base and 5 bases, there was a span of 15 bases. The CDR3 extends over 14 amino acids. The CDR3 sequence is CSARGRGPIDEQYF. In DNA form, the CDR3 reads TGCAGTGCTAGAGGGAGGGGGCCCATCGACGAGCAGTACTTC.

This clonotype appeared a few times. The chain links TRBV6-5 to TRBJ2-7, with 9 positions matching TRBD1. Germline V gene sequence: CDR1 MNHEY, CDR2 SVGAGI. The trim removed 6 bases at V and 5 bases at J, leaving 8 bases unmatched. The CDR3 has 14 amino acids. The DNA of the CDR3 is TGTGCCAGCAGGGGGACAGGGTACCCCCACGAGCAGTACTTC. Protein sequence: CASRGTGYPHEQYF.

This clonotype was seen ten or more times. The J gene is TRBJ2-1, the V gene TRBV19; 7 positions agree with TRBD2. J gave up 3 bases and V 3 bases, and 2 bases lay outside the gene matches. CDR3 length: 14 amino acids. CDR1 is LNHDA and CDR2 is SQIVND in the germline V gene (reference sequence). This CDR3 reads CASSMGGDYNEQFF. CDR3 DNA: TGTGCCAGTAGTATGGGGGGGGACTACAATGAGCAGTTCTTC.